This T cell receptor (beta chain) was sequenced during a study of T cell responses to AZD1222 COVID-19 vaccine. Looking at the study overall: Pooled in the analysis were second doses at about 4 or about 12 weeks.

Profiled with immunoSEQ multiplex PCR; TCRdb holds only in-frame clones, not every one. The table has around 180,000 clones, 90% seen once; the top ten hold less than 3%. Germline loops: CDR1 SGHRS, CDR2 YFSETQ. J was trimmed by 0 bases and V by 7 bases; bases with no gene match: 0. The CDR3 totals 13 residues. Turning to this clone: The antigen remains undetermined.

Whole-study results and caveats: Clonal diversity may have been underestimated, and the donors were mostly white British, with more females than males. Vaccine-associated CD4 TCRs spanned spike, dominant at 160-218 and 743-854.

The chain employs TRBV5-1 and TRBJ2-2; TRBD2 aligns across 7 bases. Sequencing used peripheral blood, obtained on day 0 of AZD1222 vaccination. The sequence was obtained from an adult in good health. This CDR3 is CASGGANTGELFF. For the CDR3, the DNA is TGCGCCAGCGGGGGGGCGAACACCGGGGAGCTGTTTTTT.